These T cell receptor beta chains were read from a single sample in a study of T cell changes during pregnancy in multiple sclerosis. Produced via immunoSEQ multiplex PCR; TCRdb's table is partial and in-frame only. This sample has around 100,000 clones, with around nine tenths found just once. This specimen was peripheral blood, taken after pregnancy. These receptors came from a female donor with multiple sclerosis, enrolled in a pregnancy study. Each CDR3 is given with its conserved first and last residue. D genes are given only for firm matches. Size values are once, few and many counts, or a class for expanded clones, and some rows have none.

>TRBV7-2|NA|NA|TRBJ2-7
TGTGCCAGCAGCTTTTCAGGAATGCCCTCCTACGAGCAGTACTTC
CASSFSGMPSYEQYF
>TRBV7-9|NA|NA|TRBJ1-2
TGTGCCAGCAGCTTAGTTCGAGGGAACTATGGCTACACCTTC
CASSLVRGNYGYTF
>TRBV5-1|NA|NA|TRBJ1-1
TGCGCCAGCAGCGCTGTAGGGGCAGTCGCAATGAACACTGAAGCTTTCTTT
CASSAVGAVAMNTEAFF
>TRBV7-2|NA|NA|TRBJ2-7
TGTGCCAGCAGCTTGAGCGGCTACGAGCAGTACTTC
CASSLSGYEQYF
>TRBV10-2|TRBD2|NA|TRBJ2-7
TGCGCCAGCGCCAACAGCGGGAGGATCTCCTACGAGCAGTACTTC
CASANSGRISYEQYF
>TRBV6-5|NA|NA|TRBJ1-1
TGTGCCAGCAGCAGGCCCTCTCCCACTGAAGCTTTCTTT
CASSRPSPTEAFF
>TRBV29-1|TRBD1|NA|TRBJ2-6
TGCAGCGTAAGGACAGGACCCTCTGGGGCCAACGTCCTGACTTTC
CSVRTGPSGANVLTF
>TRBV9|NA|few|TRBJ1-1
TGTGCCAGCAGCGTATTGGGTGGAGGGAACACTGAAGCTTTCTTT
CASSVLGGGNTEAFF
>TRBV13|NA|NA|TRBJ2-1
TGTGCCAGCAGCATCTCGGAGTCATACAATGAGCAGTTCTTC
CASSISESYNEQFF
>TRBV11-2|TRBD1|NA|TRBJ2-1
TGTGCCAGCAGCTTAGTGCGGTCGGGACAGGGCTCCTACAATGAGCAGTTCTTC
CASSLVRSGQGSYNEQFF
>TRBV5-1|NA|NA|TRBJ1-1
TGCGCCAGCAGCTTGTTAGCCCCTCATAACACTGAAGCTTTCTTT
CASSLLAPHNTEAFF
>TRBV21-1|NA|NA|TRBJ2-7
TGTGCTCCCTCTGATGAGGCCGAGGACTACGAGCAGTACTTC
CAPSDEAEDYEQYF
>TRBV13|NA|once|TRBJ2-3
TGTGCCAGCAGCTCCACCCGAACTGTATCCACAGATACGCAGTATTTT
CASSSTRTVSTDTQYF
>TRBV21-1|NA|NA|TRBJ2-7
TGTGCCAGCAGCCCCCTTCCCTACGAGCAGTACTTC
CASSPLPYEQYF
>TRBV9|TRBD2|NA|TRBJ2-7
TGTGCCAGCAGCGTCGGACTAGCGGGAGGGCCGTACGAGCAGTACTTC
CASSVGLAGGPYEQYF
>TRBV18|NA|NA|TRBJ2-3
TGTGCCAGCTCACCTGCGGATACGCAGTATTTT
CASSPADTQYF
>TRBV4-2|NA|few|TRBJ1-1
TGTGCCAGCAGCCAAGGGGTTCTCCGGAGTACTGAAGCTTTCTTT
CASSQGVLRSTEAFF
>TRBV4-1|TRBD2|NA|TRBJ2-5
TGCGCCAGCAGCCAAAGTAGCGGGGGCCTCCAAGAGACCCAGTACTTC
CASSQSSGGLQETQYF
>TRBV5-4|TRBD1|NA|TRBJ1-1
TGTGCCAGCAGCCGACCGACAGGGGCGACAAACATGAACACTGAAGCTTTCTTT
CASSRPTGATNMNTEAFF
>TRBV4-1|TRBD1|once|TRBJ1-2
TGCGCCAGCAGCCTGTACAGGGGAACTAACTATGGCTACACCTTC
CASSLYRGTNYGYTF
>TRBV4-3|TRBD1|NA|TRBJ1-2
TGCGCCAGCAGCCAAGATCATCTCGCCGGGACAGGGGACGGCTACACCTTC
CASSQDHLAGTGDGYTF
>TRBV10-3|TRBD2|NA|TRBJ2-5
TGTGCCATCAGTGTGGCTAGCGGGACCCAAGAGACCCAGTACTTC
CAISVASGTQETQYF
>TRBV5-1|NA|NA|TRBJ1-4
TGCGCCAGCAGCTTGGAAGCAAGGGGTTATGAAAAACTGTTTTTT
CASSLEARGYEKLFF
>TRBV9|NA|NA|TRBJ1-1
TGTGCCAGCAGCCCGTGGCAGGGGACTGAAGCTTTCTTT
CASSPWQGTEAFF
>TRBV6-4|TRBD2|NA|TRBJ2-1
TGTGCCAGCAGTGACGGGGAGCGGGAATACAATGAGCAGTTCTTC
CASSDGEREYNEQFF
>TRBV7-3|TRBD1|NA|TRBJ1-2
TGTGCCAGCAGCTCGGACCCACAGGGGATCTATGGCTACACCTTC
CASSSDPQGIYGYTF
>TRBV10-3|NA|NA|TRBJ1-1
TGTGCCATCAGTGACCTCACTGAAGCTTTCTTT
CAISDLTEAFF
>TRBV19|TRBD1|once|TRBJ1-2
TGTGCCTCAAACCGGGACAGGGGCTCCGGTGGTGGCTACACCTTC
CASNRDRGSGGGYTF
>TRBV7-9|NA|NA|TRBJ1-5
TGTGCCAGCAGCTTAGTAGTCGGGATCGGGGATAGCAATCAGCCCCAGCATTTT
CASSLVVGIGDSNQPQHF
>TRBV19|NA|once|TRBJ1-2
TGTGCCAGTAGTAACAGTCATTATGGCTACACCTTC
CASSNSHYGYTF
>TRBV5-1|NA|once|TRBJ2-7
TGCGCCAGCAGCTTGAGGCAGGGCCGATACTACGAGCAGTACTTC
CASSLRQGRYYEQYF
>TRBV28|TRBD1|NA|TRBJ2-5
TGTGCCAGCAGTTCACTAGACAGGGGGCAGCAAGAGACCCAGTACTTC
CASSSLDRGQQETQYF
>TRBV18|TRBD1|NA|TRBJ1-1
TGTGCCAGCTCACTCCTTGGACAGGGGAGCACTGAAGCTTTCTTT
CASSLLGQGSTEAFF
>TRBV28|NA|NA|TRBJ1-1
TGTGCCAGCAGCCCTACGGGTAACCCTGAAGCTTTCTTT
CASSPTGNPEAFF
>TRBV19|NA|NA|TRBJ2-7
TGTGCCAGTGAGGACAGCTCCTACGAGCAGTACTTC
CASEDSSYEQYF
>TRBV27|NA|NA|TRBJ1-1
TGTGCCAGCATGTTTGGGGGGGGTGCGAACACTGAAGCTTTCTTT
CASMFGGGANTEAFF
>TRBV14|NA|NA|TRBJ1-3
TGTGCCAGCAGCCAATACTCCATCACAGGGCCTGGAAACACCATATATTTT
CASSQYSITGPGNTIYF
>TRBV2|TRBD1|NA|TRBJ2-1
TGTGCCAGCATCCTAGGGACAGTTAATGAGCAGTTCTTC
CASILGTVNEQFF
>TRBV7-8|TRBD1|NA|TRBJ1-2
TGTGCCAGCAGCGCCGGACAGGGCGGTTTTGGCTACACCTTC
CASSAGQGGFGYTF
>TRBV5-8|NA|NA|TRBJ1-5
TGTGCCAGCAGCTTGGTTGGGCAGCCACTTAGATCCAGTCAGCCCCAGCATTTT
CASSLVGQPLRSSQPQHF
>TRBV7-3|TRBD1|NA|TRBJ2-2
TGTGCCAGCAGCTACGGGACAGGGGACACCGGGGAGCTGTTTTTT
CASSYGTGDTGELFF
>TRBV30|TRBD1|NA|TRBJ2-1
TGTGCCTGGAGTCCGGGACAGGGGGAGAGCGATGAGCAGTTCTTC
CAWSPGQGESDEQFF
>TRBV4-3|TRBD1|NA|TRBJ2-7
TGCGCCAGCAGCCAAGGTGTTCGGACAGGGCCCTACGAGCAGTACTTC
CASSQGVRTGPYEQYF
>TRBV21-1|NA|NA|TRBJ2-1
TGTGCCAGCAGCAGACTCCACTCGATCTCCTACAATGAGCAGTTCTTC
CASSRLHSISYNEQFF
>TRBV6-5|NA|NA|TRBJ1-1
TGTGCCAGCAGTTACTCGCAGGGGATCGCTGAAGCTTTCTTT
CASSYSQGIAEAFF
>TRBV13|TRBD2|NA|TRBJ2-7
TGTGCCAGCAGCCGCAGCGGGGGGATCAACGAGCAGTACTTC
CASSRSGGINEQYF
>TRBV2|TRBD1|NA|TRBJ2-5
TGTGCCAGCAGTGAGGACAGGGGCAGGGGGGAGACCCAGTACTTC
CASSEDRGRGETQYF
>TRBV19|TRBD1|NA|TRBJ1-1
TGTGCCAGTAGTCCGTGGGACAGGGCGAACACTGAAGCTTTCTTT
CASSPWDRANTEAFF
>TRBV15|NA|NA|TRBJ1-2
TGTGCCACCAGCAGAGATCCCGTGGCCGGCTACACCTTC
CATSRDPVAGYTF
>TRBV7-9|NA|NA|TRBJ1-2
TGTGCCAGCAGACAGGGTGGAGACTATGGCTACACCTTC
CASRQGGDYGYTF
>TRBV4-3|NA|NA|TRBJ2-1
TGCGCCAGCAGCCAAGACTTTGAGCAGTTCTTC
CASSQDFEQFF
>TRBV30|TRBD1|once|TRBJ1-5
TGTGCCTGGAGTGAGGCACAGGGGAATCAGCCCCAGCATTTT
CAWSEAQGNQPQHF
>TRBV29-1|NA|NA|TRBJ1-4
TGCAGCGTTGAAACGGGGGGGGAGGAAAAACTGTTTTTT
CSVETGGEEKLFF
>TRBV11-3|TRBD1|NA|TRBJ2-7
TGTGCCAGCAGCTCGGAGACAGGGCCCGAGCAGTACTTC
CASSSETGPEQYF
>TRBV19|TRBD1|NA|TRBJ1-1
TGTGCCAGTAGTGCCCGGACAGGGCGGGGGAACACTGAAGCTTTCTTT
CASSARTGRGNTEAFF